These 5 T cell receptor beta chains share one sample of origin, sequenced in a study of T cells in Graves' hyperthyroidism and ophthalmopathy. RNA transcripts gave rise to amplified TCR beta CDR3 regions. A set of HTBI primers served as the primers for a first-round RT-PCR of the TCR CDR3. TCRdb re-called the multiplex PCR reads with MiXCR, one entry per CDR3 protein. The table shows more than 650,000 distinct CDR3 sequences, with less than 15% occurring only once. Sequencing was performed on blood. The receptors derive from a woman aged 18-29 years with Graves' hyperthyroidism.

This clonotype was counted between two and nine times. The V and J genes are TRBV20-1 and TRBJ2-1; D is possibly TRBD2 (6 bases). Germline V gene lookup returns CDR1 DFQATT and CDR2 SNEGSKA (reference sequence). V gave up 3 bases and J gave up 9 bases, with 18 bases separating them. The CDR3 totals 14 residues. For the CDR3, the DNA is TGCAGTGCTAGTCCGGGACTGGTCTCCCGTGAGCAGTTCTTC. It yields the protein CSASPGLVSREQFF.

This clonotype appeared many times. The chain couples TRBV29-1 to TRBJ2-5, with 9 bases lining up with TRBD1. The germline CDR1 and CDR2 sequences are SQVTM and ANQGSEA. With 7 bases clipped from V and 4 bases from J, the junction kept 1 base outside the gene matches. The CDR3 sequence is 11 residues long. CDR3 in DNA: TGCAGCGCGGACAGGGGAGAGACCCAGTACTTC. It codes for CSADRGETQYF.

This clonotype was counted at least ten times. This chain joins TRBV12-3 or TRBV12-4 and TRBJ2-1; D may be TRBD1 (5 bases). This CDR3 spans 16 amino acids. V gave up 3 bases and J gave up 6 bases, with 18 bases separating them. CDR3 sequence (DNA): TGTGCCAGCAGTTTCAGGGCAGGGCCTCGTGGCAATGAGCAGTTCTTC. It yields the protein CASSFRAGPRGNEQFF.

V gene TRBV20-1 combines with J gene TRBJ1-6, with 7 bases lining up with TRBD1. The CDR3 consists of 13 residues. Looked up from germline, CDR1 is DFQATT and CDR2 is SNEGSKA (reference sequence). V gave up 6 bases and J gave up 4 bases; unmatched junction bases: 3. CDR3 sequence reads: CSAPGQYNSPLHF. The CDR3 nucleotides read TGCAGTGCCCCGGGACAGTATAATTCACCCCTCCACTTT.

This clonotype was seen a handful of times. The rearrangement uses TRBV24-1 and TRBJ2-7, with a weak D call TRBD2 (6 bases). The length of the CDR3 is 15 residues. Germline CDR1 is KGHDR and CDR2 is SFDVKD. V dropped 3 bases and J dropped 1 base, with 12 bases sitting between them. The CDR3: CATSDHGGPSYEQYF. In nucleotides, the CDR3 is TGTGCCACCAGTGATCACGGGGGACCATCCTACGAGCAGTACTTC.